One and the same sample provided the 5 T cell receptor beta chains below, sequenced in a study of blood T cell repertoires in COVID-19. Repertoires were generated with immunoSEQ multiplex PCR, while TCRdb's copy carries only in-frame clones and drops some. The sample consists of about 53,000 clones, roughly 79% of them appearing once. Source material: peripheral blood. All receptors derive from a human donor in a cohort sampled during active COVID-19.

The chain links TRBV7-8 to TRBJ1-2; 8 nucleotides line up with TRBD1. CDR1 is SGHVS and CDR2 is FQNEAQ in the germline V gene. J gave up 4 bases and V 3 bases, and 4 bases lay outside the gene matches. The CDR3 extends over 14 amino acids. CDR3 sequence reads: CASSLQGAPYGYTF. In DNA, the CDR3 is TGTGCCAGCAGCTTGCAGGGGGCGCCCTATGGCTACACCTTC.

The CDR3 loop reads CASSWGGYEQYF. The DNA of the CDR3 is TGCGCCAGCAGCTGGGGGGGATACGAGCAGTACTTC. The rearrangement links TRBV5-1 to TRBJ2-7, with 7 bases that match TRBD2. The CDR3 has 12 amino acids. In germline, CDR1 is SGHRS, CDR2 YFSETQ. V trimming: 3 bases; J trimming: 4 bases; junction bases outside the gene matches: 1. The whole variable domain, filled in from reference TRBV5-1 and TRBJ2-7, reads KAGVTQTPRYLIKTRGQQVTLSCSPISGHRSVSWYQQTPGQGLQFLFEYFSETQRNKGNFPGRFSGRQFSNSRSEMNVSTLELGDSALYLCASSWGGYEQYFGPGTRLTVT.

This rearrangement joins TRBV10-1 to TRBJ2-3; a weak D match, TRBD2 (6 bases). The CDR3 is 15 residues long. Trimming pared 0 bases from V and 2 bases from J, leaving 9 bases between. Germline V gene lookup returns CDR1 WNHNN and CDR2 SYGVQD (reference sequence). The CDR3 DNA follows: TGCGCCAGCAGTGAGTCGGGGGGACCCACAGATACGCAGTATTTT. Amino acids: CASSESGGPTDTQYF.

The gene calls are TRBV5-1 and TRBJ1-5, with TRBD1 identical over 7 bases. Germline trimming cut 6 bases from V and 2 bases from J; bases unmatched to any gene: 5. This CDR3 comprises 14 residues. The germline V gene has CDR1 SGHRS and CDR2 YFSETQ. The CDR3 region is CASTFGTGNQPQHF. CDR3 coding DNA: TGCGCCAGCACCTTTGGGACAGGCAATCAGCCCCAGCATTTT. The entire variable domain, with the rest obtained from reference TRBV5-1 and TRBJ1-5, is as follows: KAGVTQTPRYLIKTRGQQVTLSCSPISGHRSVSWYQQTPGQGLQFLFEYFSETQRNKGNFPGRFSGRQFSNSRSEMNVSTLELGDSALYLCASTFGTGNQPQHFGDGTRLSIL.

This rearrangement joins TRBV12-3 or TRBV12-4 to TRBJ1-5; TRBD1 might be the D (5 bases). The CDR3 spans 12 residues. The germline V and J ends were trimmed by 6 bases and 5 bases, with 8 bases remaining between them. The CDR3 sequence: CASSPQDQPQHF. The CDR3 DNA reads as TGTGCCAGCAGCCCACAGGATCAGCCCCAGCATTTT.